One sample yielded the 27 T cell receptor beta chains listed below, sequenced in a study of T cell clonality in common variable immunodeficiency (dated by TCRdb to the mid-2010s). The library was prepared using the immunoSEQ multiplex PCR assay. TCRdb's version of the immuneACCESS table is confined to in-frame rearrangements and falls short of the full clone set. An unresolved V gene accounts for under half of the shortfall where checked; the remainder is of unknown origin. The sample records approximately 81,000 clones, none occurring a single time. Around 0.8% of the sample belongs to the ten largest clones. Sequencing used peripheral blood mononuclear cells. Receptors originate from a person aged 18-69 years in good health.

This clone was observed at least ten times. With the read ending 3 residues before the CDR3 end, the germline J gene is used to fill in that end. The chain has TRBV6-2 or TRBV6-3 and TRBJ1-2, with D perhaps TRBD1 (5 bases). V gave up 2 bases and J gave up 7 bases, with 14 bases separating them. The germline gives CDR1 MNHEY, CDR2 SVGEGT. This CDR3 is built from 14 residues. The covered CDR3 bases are TGTGCCAGCAGTTACCGACAGCCCCTAATTGGC. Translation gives CASSYRQPLIG. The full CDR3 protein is CASSYRQPLIGYTF.

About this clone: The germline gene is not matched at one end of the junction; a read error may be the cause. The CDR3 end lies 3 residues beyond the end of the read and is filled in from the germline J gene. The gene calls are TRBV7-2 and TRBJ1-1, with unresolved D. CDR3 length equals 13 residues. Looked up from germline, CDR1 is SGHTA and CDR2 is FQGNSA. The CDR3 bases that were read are TGTGCCAGCAGCTTAGGATTTACCACTGGA. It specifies CASSLGFTTG. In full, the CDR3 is CASSLGFTTGAFF.

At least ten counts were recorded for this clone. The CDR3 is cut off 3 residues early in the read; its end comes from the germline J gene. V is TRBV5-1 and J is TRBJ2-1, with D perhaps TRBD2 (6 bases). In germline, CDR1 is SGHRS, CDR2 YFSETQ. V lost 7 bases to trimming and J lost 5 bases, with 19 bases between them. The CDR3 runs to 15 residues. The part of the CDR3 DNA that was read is TGCGCCAGCGGAAGGGTGCTAGGAGGGGACAATGAG. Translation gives CASGRVLGGDNE. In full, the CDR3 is CASGRVLGGDNEQFF.

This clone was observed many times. CDR3 sequence reads: CSVEGGTEAFF. The CDR3 DNA, read in part, is TGCAGCGTTGAGGGGGGTACTGAA. This chain links TRBV29-1 with TRBJ1-1; perhaps TRBD1 as D (5 bases). From the germline J gene comes the end of the CDR3, since the read stops 3 residues before it. Germline CDR1 SQVTM, CDR2 ANQGSEA. The CDR3 contains 11 residues. The V end lost 3 bases, the J end lost 5 bases, and 7 bases lay between the germline ends.

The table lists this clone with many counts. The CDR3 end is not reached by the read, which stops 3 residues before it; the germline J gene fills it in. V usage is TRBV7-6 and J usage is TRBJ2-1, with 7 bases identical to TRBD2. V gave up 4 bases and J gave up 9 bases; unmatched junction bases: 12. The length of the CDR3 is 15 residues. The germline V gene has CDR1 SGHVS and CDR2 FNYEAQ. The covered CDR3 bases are TGTGCCAGCAGCTCCGGCTCTGCGGGAGTAGTTGAG. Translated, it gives CASSSGSAGVVE. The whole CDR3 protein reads CASSSGSAGVVEQFF.

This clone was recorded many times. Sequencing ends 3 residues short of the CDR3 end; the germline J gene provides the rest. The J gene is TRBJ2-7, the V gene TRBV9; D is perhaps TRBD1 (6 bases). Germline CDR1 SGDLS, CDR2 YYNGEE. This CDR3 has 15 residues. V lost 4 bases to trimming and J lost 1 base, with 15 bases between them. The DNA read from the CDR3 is TGTGCCAGCAGCCCTCGGACAGCCGAGTCCTACGAG. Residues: CASSPRTAESYE. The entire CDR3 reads CASSPRTAESYEQYF.

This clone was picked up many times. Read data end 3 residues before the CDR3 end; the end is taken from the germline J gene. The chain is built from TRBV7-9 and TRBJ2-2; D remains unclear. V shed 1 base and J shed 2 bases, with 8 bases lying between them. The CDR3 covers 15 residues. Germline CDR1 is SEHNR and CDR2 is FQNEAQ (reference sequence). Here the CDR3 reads CASSLGSTNTGELFF. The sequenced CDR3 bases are TGTGCCAGCAGCTTAGGTAGCACCAACACCGGGGAG.

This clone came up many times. The chain's CDR3 is CASSRYEGQGADSNQPQHF. The DNA read from the CDR3 is TGTGCCAGTAGTAGGTATGAGGGACAGGGGGCTGATAGCAATCAGCCC. The chain is built from TRBV19 and TRBJ1-5; TRBD1 aligns across 12 bases. The read comes to an end 3 residues before the CDR3 does, leaving the germline J gene to fill in the end. Looked up from germline, CDR1 is LNHDA and CDR2 is SQIVND (reference sequence). The CDR3 runs 19 residues. Trimming at V came to 4 bases and at J to 0 bases, leaving 10 bases not matched to a gene.

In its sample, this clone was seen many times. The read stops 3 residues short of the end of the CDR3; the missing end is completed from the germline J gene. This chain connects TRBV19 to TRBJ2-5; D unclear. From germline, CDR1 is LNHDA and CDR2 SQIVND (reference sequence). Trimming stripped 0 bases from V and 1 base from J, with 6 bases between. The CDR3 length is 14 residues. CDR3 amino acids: CASSIETSQETQYF. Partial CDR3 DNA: TGTGCCAGTAGTATAGAAACCAGCCAAGAGACC.

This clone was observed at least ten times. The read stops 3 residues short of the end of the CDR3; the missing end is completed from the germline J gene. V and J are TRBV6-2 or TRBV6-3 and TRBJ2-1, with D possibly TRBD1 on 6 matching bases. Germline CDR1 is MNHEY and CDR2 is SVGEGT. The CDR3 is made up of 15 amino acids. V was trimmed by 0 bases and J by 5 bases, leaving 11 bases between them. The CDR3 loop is CASSYSVRDNNEQFF. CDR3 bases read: TGTGCCAGCAGTTACTCGGTGAGGGACAACAATGAG.

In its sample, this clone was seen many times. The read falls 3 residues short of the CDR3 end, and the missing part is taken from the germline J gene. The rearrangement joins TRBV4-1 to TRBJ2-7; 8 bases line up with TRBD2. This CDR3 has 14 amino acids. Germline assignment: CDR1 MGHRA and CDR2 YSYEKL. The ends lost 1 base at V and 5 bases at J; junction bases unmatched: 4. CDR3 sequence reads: CASSQGPGGDEQYF. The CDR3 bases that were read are TGCGCCAGCAGCCAAGGTCCGGGGGGGGACGAG.

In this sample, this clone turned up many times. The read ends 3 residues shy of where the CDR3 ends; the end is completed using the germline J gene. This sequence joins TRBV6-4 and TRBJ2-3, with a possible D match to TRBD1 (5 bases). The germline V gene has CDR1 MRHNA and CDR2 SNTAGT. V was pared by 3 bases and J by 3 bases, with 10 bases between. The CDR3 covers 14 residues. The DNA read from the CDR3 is TGTGCCAGCAGTGAGGGCAGGGCTACAGATACG. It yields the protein CASSEGRATDT. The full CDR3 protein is CASSEGRATDTQYF.

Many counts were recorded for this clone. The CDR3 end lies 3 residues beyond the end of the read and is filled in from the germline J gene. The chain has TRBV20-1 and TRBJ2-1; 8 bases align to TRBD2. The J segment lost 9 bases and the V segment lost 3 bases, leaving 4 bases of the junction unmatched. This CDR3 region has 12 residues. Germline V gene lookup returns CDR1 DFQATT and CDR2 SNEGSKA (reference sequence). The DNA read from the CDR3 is TGCAGTGCTAGGAAGCGGGAGACTGAG. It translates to CSARKRETE. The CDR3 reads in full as CSARKRETEQFF.

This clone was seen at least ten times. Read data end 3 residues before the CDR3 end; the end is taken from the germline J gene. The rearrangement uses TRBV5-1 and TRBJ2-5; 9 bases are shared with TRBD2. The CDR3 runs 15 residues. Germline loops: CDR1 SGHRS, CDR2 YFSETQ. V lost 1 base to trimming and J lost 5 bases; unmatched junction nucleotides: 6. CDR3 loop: CASSLNSGRRETQYF. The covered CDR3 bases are TGCGCCAGCAGCTTGAACAGCGGGAGGAGGGAGACC. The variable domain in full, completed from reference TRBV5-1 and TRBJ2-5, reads KAGVTQTPRYLIKTRGQQVTLSCSPISGHRSVSWYQQTPGQGLQFLFEYFSETQRNKGNFPGRFSGRQFSNSRSEMNVSTLELGDSALYLCASSLNSGRRETQYFGPGTRLLVL.

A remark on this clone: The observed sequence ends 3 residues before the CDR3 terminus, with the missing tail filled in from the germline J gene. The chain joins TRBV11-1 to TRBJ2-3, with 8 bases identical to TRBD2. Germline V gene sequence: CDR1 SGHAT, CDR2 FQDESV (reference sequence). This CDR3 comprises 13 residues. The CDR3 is CASSKDGGAAQYF. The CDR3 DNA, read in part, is TGTGCCAGCAGCAAAGACGGGGGGGCGGCG.

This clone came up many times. The sequenced CDR3 bases are TGCGCCAGCAAGACAGTGTTCCAAGAGACC. It translates to CASKTVFQET. The entire CDR3 reads CASKTVFQETQYF. This chain joins TRBV5-1 and TRBJ2-5; D may be TRBD1 (5 bases). Sequencing ends 3 residues short of the CDR3 end; the germline J gene provides the rest. The germline CDR1 and CDR2 sequences are SGHRS and YFSETQ. This CDR3 is built from 13 residues. V was trimmed by 6 bases and J by 1 base, leaving 10 bases between them.

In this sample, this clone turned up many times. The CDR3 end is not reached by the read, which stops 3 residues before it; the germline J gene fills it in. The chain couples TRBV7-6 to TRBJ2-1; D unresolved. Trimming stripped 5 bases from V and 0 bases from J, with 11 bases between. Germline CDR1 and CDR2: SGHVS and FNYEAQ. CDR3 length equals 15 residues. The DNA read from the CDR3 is TGTGCCAGCAGCGGCCGAAAGAGCTCCTACAATGAG. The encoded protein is CASSGRKSSYNE. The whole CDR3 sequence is CASSGRKSSYNEQFF.

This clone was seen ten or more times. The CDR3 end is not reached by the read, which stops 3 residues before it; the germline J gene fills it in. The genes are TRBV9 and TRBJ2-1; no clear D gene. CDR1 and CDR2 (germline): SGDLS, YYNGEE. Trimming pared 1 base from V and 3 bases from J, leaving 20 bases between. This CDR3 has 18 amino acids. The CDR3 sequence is CASSVPSSLPSHYNEQFF. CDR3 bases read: TGTGCCAGCAGCGTACCCTCAAGTTTACCCAGTCACTACAATGAG.

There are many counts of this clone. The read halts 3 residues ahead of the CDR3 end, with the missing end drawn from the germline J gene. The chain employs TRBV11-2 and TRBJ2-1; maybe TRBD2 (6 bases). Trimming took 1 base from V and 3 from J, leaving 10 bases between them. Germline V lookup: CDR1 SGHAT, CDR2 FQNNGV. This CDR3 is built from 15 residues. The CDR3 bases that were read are TGTGCCAGCAGCTTAGTGGGGGGTGGCTACAATGAG. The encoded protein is CASSLVGGGYNE. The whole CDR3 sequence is CASSLVGGGYNEQFF.

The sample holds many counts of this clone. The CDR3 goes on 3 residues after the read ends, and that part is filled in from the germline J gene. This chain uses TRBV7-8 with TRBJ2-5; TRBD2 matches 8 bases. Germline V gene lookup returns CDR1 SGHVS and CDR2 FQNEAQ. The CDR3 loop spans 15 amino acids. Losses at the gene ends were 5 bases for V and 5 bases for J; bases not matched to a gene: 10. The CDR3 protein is CASSPGGGIGETQYF. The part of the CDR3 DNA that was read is TGTGCCAGCAGCCCCGGGGGGGGGATAGGGGAGACC.

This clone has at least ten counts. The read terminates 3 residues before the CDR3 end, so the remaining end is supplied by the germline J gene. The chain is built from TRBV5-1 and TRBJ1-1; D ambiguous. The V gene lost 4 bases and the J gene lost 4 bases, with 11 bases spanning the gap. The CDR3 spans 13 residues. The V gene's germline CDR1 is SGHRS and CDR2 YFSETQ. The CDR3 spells CASSPTVATEAFF. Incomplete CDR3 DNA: TGCGCCAGCAGCCCCACAGTTGCCACTGAA.

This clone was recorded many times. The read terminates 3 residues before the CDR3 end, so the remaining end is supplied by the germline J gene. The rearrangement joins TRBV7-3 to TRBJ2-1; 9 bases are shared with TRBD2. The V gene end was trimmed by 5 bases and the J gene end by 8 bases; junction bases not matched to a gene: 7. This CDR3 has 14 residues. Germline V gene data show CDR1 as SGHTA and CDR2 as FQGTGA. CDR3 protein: CASSPGTSRHEQFF. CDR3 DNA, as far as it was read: TGTGCCAGCAGCCCAGGGACTAGCCGCCATGAG.

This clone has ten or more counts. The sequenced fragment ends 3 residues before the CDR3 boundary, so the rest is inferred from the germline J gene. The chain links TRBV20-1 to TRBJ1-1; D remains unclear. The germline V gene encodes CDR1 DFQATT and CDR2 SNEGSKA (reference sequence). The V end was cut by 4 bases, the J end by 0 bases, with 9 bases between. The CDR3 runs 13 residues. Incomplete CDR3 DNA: TGCAGTGCTACTTGGCGGTTGAACACTGAA. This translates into CSATWRLNTE. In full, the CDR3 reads CSATWRLNTEAFF.

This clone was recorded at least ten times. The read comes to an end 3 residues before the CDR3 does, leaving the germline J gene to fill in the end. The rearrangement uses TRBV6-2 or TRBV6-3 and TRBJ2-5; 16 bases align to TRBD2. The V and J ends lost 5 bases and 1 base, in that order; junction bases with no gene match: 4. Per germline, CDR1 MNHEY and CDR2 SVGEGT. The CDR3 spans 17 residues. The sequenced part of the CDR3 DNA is TGTGCCAGCAGTACCGGGACTAGCGGGAGGGGCCAAGAGACC. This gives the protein CASSTGTSGRGQET. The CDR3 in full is CASSTGTSGRGQETQYF.

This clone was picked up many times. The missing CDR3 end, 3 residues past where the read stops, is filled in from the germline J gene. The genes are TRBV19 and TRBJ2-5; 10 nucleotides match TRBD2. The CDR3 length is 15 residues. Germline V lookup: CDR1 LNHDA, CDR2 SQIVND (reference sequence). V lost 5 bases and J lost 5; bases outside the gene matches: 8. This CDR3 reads CASSYRTSGTETQYF. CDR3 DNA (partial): TGTGCCAGTAGTTATCGGACTAGCGGAACGGAGACC. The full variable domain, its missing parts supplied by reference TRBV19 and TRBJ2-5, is DGGITQSPKYLFRKEGQNVTLSCEQNLNHDAMYWYRQDPGQGLRLIYYSQIVNDFQKGDIAEGYSVSREKKESFPLTVTSAQKNPTAFYLCASSYRTSGTETQYFGPGTRLLVL.

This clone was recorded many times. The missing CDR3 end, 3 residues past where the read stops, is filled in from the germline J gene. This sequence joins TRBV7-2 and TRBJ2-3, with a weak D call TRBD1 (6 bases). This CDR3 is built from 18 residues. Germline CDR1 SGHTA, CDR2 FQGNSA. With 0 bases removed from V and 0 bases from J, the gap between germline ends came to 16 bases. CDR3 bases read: TGTGCCAGCAGCTTAGCTCTTCGTCCCAGGGGAAGCACAGATACG. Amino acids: CASSLALRPRGSTDT. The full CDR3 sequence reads CASSLALRPRGSTDTQYF.

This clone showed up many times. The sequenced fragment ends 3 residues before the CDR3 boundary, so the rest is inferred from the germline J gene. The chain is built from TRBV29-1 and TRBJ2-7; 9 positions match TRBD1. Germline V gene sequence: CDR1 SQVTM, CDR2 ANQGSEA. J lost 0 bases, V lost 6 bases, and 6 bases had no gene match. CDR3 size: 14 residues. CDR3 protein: CSVAETGGSYEQYF. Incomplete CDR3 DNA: TGCAGCGTCGCAGAGACAGGGGGCTCCTACGAG.